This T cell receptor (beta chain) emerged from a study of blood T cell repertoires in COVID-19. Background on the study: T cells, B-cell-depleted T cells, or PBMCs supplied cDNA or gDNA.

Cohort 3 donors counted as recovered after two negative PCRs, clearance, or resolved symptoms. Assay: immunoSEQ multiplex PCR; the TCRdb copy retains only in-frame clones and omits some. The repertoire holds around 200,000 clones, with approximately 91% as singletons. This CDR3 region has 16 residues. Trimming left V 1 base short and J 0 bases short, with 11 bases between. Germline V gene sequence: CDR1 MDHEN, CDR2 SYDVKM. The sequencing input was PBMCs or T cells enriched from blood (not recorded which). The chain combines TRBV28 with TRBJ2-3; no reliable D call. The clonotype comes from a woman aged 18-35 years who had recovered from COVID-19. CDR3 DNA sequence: TGTGCCAGCAGTTTATCTGAGAGCTCTAGCACAGATACGCAGTATTTT. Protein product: CASSLSESSSTDTQYF.